This T cell receptor (beta chain) was captured in a study of blood T cell repertoires in COVID-19. Study-level information: Samples representing acute and convalescent COVID-19 were sourced from the United States, Italy and Spain.

TCRdb's copy holds only in-frame clones and misses some; the assay was immunoSEQ multiplex PCR. The sample has around 230,000 clones, approximately 80% seen once. This clone was detected once. Germline assignment: CDR1 SGDLS and CDR2 YYNGEE. V dropped 4 bases and J dropped 1 base, with 12 bases sitting between them. The length of the CDR3 is 15 residues. The rearrangement links TRBV9 to TRBJ2-1, with D perhaps matching TRBD1 (6 bases). The source is a man in his forties who had recovered from COVID-19. The material sequenced was peripheral blood. The CDR3 DNA reads as TGTGCCAGCAGCACACCACAGGGATCCTACAATGAGCAGTTCTTC. It is translated as CASSTPQGSYNEQFF.